These 2 T cell receptor beta chains share one sample of origin, sequenced in a study of PD-L1 blockade in urothelial cancer. The method was immunoSEQ multiplex PCR; TCRdb's version includes in-frame clones alone and lacks a portion of them. The data contain roughly 100,000 clones, roughly 85% of them seen just once; the ten biggest clones take up 8.4%. The sample's time point: peripheral blood 6 weeks after treatment start. The specimen comprised PBMCs, sampled around atezolizumab (anti-PD-L1) treatment. All receptors derive from a man between 65 and 79 years old with urothelial cancer.

The chain joins TRBV7-3 to TRBJ2-7; 7 positions match TRBD1. The CDR3 is 13 residues long. Trimming took 4 bases from V and 3 from J; bases not matched to a gene: 3. Germline V lookup: CDR1 SGHTA, CDR2 FQGTGA. CDR3 sequence: CASSSTGVYEQYF. DNA of the CDR3: TGTGCCAGCAGCTCTACAGGGGTCTACGAGCAGTACTTC.

This rearrangement joins TRBV7-3 to TRBJ2-1; TRBD1 matches 12 bases. With 5 bases clipped from V and 5 bases from J, the junction kept 7 bases outside the gene matches. The germline CDR1 and CDR2 sequences are SGHTA and FQGTGA. The CDR3 covers 16 residues. This chain's CDR3 is CASSRTGTGGHNEQFF. The DNA for the CDR3 is TGTGCCAGCAGCCGGACCGGGACAGGGGGCCACAATGAGCAGTTCTTC.